The 32 T cell receptor beta chains in this list originate from one sample, sequenced in a study of T cells after yellow fever vaccination. MiXCR was run by TCRdb on the 5' RACE reads, yielding one entry per CDR3 protein. The table records 300,000 to 450,000 distinct CDR3 sequences, 8% to 9.5% of them present only once. The sample in question was PBMCs, obtained approximately 47 days after the first yellow fever vaccination. Receptors originate from a man between 18 and 29 years old who received the YFV17D yellow fever vaccine.

This clonotype was seen only a few times. The chain combines TRBV5-1 with TRBJ2-1; D gene unclear. The CDR3 is 15 amino acids. CDR1 is SGHRS, CDR2 YFSETQ, per germline. V lost 1 base to trimming and J lost 7 bases, with 15 bases between them. Here the CDR3 DNA reads TGCGCCAGCAGCTTGCTCCCAGGTTCGGCAAATGAGCAGTTCTTC. Its translation: CASSLLPGSANEQFF.

V usage is TRBV20-1 and J usage is TRBJ2-3; 11 bases agree with TRBD2. The germline gives CDR1 DFQATT, CDR2 SNEGSKA (reference sequence). The CDR3 has 15 residues. V dropped 2 bases and J dropped 5; count of bases not matched to a gene: 6. For the CDR3, the DNA is TGCAGTGCTAGAAATAGCGGGGGGGCAGGAGATACGCAGTATTTT. This encodes CSARNSGGAGDTQYF.

This clonotype appeared a few times. The chain combines TRBV7-2 with TRBJ1-1; D unresolved. The germline V gene has CDR1 SGHTA and CDR2 FQGNSA. The ends were cut back, 2 bases at V and 7 bases at J, with 11 bases in the middle. This CDR3 has 13 residues. The CDR3 bases are TGTGCCAGCAGCTTATATCTTGAGGTTGAAGCTTTCTTT. This codes for CASSLYLEVEAFF.

V gene TRBV6-2 or TRBV6-3 combines with J gene TRBJ2-7; unclear D gene. This CDR3 is built from 14 residues. V was trimmed by 5 bases and J by 7 bases, leaving 18 bases between them. CDR1 is MNHEY and CDR2 is SVGEGT in the germline V gene. CDR3 protein: CASSRQLALGEQYV. DNA of the CDR3: TGTGCCAGCAGTCGTCAGTTGGCCTTAGGGGAGCAGTACGTC.

In the case of this clonotype: One junction end does not reproduce the germline sequence, and a read error may be involved. The chain couples TRBV5-1 to TRBJ2-7, with 10 bases lining up with TRBD2. Per the germline V gene, CDR1 is SGHRS and CDR2 is YFSETQ. The CDR3 consists of 17 residues. CDR3: CASSITLAGGSSYEPYF. The CDR3 nucleotides are TGCGCCAGCAGCATAACCTTAGCGGGGGGCAGCTCCTACGAGCCGTACTTC.

The chain links TRBV2 to TRBJ2-7, with TRBD2 matching over 13 bases. CDR1 and CDR2 (germline): SNHLY, FYNNEI. CDR3 size: 15 residues. With 2 bases clipped from V and 4 bases from J, the junction kept 2 bases outside the gene matches. The CDR3 DNA follows: TGTGCCAGCAGTGAAAGGACTAGCGGGGGATACGAGCAGTACGTC. It encodes CASSERTSGGYEQYV.

This clonotype was seen at least ten times. The V and J genes are TRBV29-1 and TRBJ2-3, with 8 bases that match TRBD2. CDR1 and CDR2 from the germline V gene are SQVTM and ANQGSEA. The CDR3 runs to 15 residues. Unmatched junction bases numbered 8, after V lost 6 bases and J lost 0 bases. The DNA for the CDR3 is TGCAGCGTGCCCCGGGGGGGGCTTAGCACAGATACGCAGTATTTT. This translates into CSVPRGGLSTDTQYF.

This clonotype was found many times. The genes are TRBV12-3 or TRBV12-4 and TRBJ2-5, with D perhaps TRBD2 (5 bases). CDR3 length: 14 residues. The V end was cut by 7 bases, the J end by 4 bases, with 16 bases between. The CDR3 region has the DNA TGTGCCAGCACCCCTGGCGGGTCAGGAGAGACCCAGTACTTC. Amino acid sequence: CASTPGGSGETQYF.

This clonotype came up a few times. The V call is TRBV21-1, the J call TRBJ1-3; the table assigns TRBD1, which was not confirmed against the DNA. TRBV21-1 is a pseudogene segment. The CDR3 covers 15 residues. The CDR3 nucleotides are TGTGCCAGCAGCCGCCACCCGGACTCTGGAAACACCATATATTTT. It is translated as CASSRHPDSGNTIYF.

In this sample, this clonotype turned up a few times. The rearrangement joins TRBV10-3 to TRBJ2-3, with D possibly TRBD2 on 7 matching bases. Germline CDR1 ENHRY, CDR2 SYGVKD. With 8 bases removed from V and 2 bases from J, the gap between germline ends came to 11 bases. The CDR3 loop spans 13 amino acids. CDR3 sequence: CAIARGATDTQYF. CDR3 DNA sequence: TGTGCCATCGCTCGGGGGGCCACAGATACGCAGTATTTT.

This clonotype was seen only a few times. The V gene is TRBV12-3 or TRBV12-4, the J gene TRBJ1-1; 10 bases are shared with TRBD1. The junction had 0 bases not matched to a gene; V was cut back by 1 base and J by 7 bases. The CDR3 covers 13 residues. The CDR3 DNA follows: TGTGCCAGCAGTTTAGGGACAGGGGGTGAAGCTTTCTTT. As protein: CASSLGTGGEAFF.

This clonotype was observed many times. The rearrangement joins TRBV3-1 to TRBJ1-2, with a possible D match to TRBD1 (5 bases). Between the trimmed V and J ends, which lost 4 bases and 4 bases, there was a span of 16 bases. CDR1 LGHDT and CDR2 YNNKEL come from the germline V gene (reference sequence). The length of the CDR3 is 15 residues. Here the CDR3 DNA reads TGTGCCAGCAGCCTTGGGGACGGCTACTTCTATGGCTACACCTTC. It specifies CASSLGDGYFYGYTF. The full variable domain, in which reference TRBV3-1 and TRBJ1-2 provide the parts outside the CDR3, is DTAVSQTPKYLVTQMGNDKSIKCEQNLGHDTMYWYKQDSKKFLKIMFSYNNKELIINETVPNRFSPKSPDKAHLNLHINSLELGDSAVYFCASSLGDGYFYGYTFGSGTRLTVV.

The chain is built from TRBV6-1 and TRBJ1-5, with 7 positions matching TRBD1. V shed 3 bases and J 3 bases; nucleotides not matched to a gene: 8. The CDR3 is made up of 16 amino acids. Germline-derived CDR1 and CDR2 are MNHNS and SASEGT. CDR3 region: CASSEGQWGDNQPQHF. CDR3 sequence (DNA): TGTGCCAGCAGTGAGGGACAGTGGGGGGACAATCAGCCCCAGCATTTT.

V is TRBV27 and J is TRBJ1-5; TRBD1 matches at 7 bases. There are 15 residues in the CDR3. V shed 8 bases, J shed 4 bases, and the junction held 11 bases outside the gene matches. Germline CDR1 and CDR2: MNHEY and SMNVEV (reference sequence). CDR3 DNA: TGTGCCAGCGGTTGGGGAGGGGGCCCGAATCAGCCCCAGCATTTT. As protein: CASGWGGGPNQPQHF.

The V call is TRBV6-1, the J call TRBJ1-1, with 8 bases that match TRBD1. Germline V gene lookup returns CDR1 MNHNS and CDR2 SASEGT. V dropped 7 bases and J dropped 8; count of bases not matched to a gene: 12. CDR3 length: 14 amino acids. CDR3 loop: CASMAGTGLGEAFF. CDR3 DNA sequence: TGTGCCAGCATGGCTGGGACAGGCCTCGGGGAAGCTTTCTTT.

This clonotype was observed a handful of times. Here the CDR3 reads CASSIVDAGGGQPQHF. The CDR3 bases are TGTGCCAGTAGTATCGTCGATGCCGGGGGCGGTCAGCCCCAGCATTTT. This sequence joins TRBV19 and TRBJ1-5; D is possibly TRBD1 (6 bases). Germline assignment: CDR1 LNHDA and CDR2 SQIVND (reference sequence). Trimming stripped 3 bases from V and 6 bases from J, with 18 bases between. The length of the CDR3 is 16 residues.

This clonotype was seen a few times. The rearrangement joins TRBV4-3 to TRBJ1-6, with TRBD1 identical over 7 bases. V gave up 0 bases and J gave up 9 bases; unmatched junction bases: 11. The germline V gene has CDR1 LGHNA and CDR2 YSLEER. The CDR3 runs 17 residues. Written as DNA, the CDR3 is TGCGCCAGCAGCCAAGAAGAGGGGGCCCCGAGGGGTTCACCCCTCCACTTT. This encodes CASSQEEGAPRGSPLHF.

This clonotype was found a few times. The chain recombines TRBV3-1 with TRBJ2-5; TRBD1 is a possible D gene (6 bases). V dropped 7 bases and J dropped 1 base, with 10 bases sitting between them. Germline loops: CDR1 LGHDT, CDR2 YNNKEL (reference sequence). This CDR3 region has 13 residues. The CDR3 region is CASNPQGQETQYF. CDR3 nucleotides: TGTGCCAGCAACCCACAGGGCCAAGAGACCCAGTACTTC.

This clonotype was picked up many times. The gene calls are TRBV5-1 and TRBJ1-6; D remains unclear. V was shortened by 4 bases and J by 6 bases, with 11 bases between the two germline ends. The CDR3 loop spans 14 amino acids. Germline V gene data show CDR1 as SGHRS and CDR2 as YFSETQ. For the CDR3, the DNA is TGCGCCAGCAGCCCTCCGGAGGGTAATTCACCCCTCCACTTT. It codes for CASSPPEGNSPLHF. The variable domain in full, with the rest retrieved from reference TRBV5-1 and TRBJ1-6, is KAGVTQTPRYLIKTRGQQVTLSCSPISGHRSVSWYQQTPGQGLQFLFEYFSETQRNKGNFPGRFSGRQFSNSRSEMNVSTLELGDSALYLCASSPPEGNSPLHFGNGTRLTVT.

The genes are TRBV6-5 and TRBJ2-3, with no clear D. The CDR3 spans 11 residues. Trimming pared 2 bases from V and 7 bases from J, leaving 4 bases between. The V gene's germline CDR1 is MNHEY and CDR2 SVGAGI. The CDR3 here is CASSYGNTQYF. The CDR3 DNA follows: TGTGCCAGCAGTTACGGGAATACGCAGTATTTT.

The V gene is TRBV4-1, the J gene TRBJ1-2, with D tentatively TRBD1 (5 bases). Germline V gives CDR1 MGHRA, CDR2 YSYEKL. The CDR3 totals 12 residues. The ends were cut back, 0 bases at V and 8 bases at J, with 7 bases in the middle. The CDR3 protein is CASSQDAGGYTF. For the CDR3, the DNA is TGCGCCAGCAGCCAAGATGCAGGGGGCTACACCTTC.

The rearrangement joins TRBV9 to TRBJ1-3; D unclear. The CDR3 extends over 15 amino acids. V dropped 2 bases and J dropped 0 bases, with 9 bases sitting between them. Germline lookup yields CDR1 SGDLS and CDR2 YYNGEE. The CDR3 loop reads CASSVGGDSGNTIYF. In DNA, the CDR3 is TGTGCCAGCAGCGTTGGCGGCGACTCTGGAAACACCATATATTTT.

This clonotype was seen a few times. The rearrangement uses TRBV15 and TRBJ2-5, with 9 positions matching TRBD1. This CDR3 spans 19 amino acids. J was trimmed by 3 bases and V by 1 base; bases with no gene match: 15. Germline V lookup: CDR1 LNHNV, CDR2 YYDKDF (reference sequence). CDR3 DNA sequence: TGTGCCACCAGCAGAGTGGCACTAGGACAGGGGTTTGGTGAAGAGACCCAGTACTTC. Translation: CATSRVALGQGFGEETQYF.

The V call is TRBV4-3, the J call TRBJ2-1, with TRBD1 as a possible D gene (5 bases). From germline, CDR1 is LGHNA and CDR2 YSLEER. V shed 8 bases and J shed 2 bases, with 10 bases lying between them. This CDR3 region has 13 residues. The CDR3 is CASGAEPYNEQFF. The CDR3 DNA follows: TGCGCCAGCGGGGCAGAACCCTACAATGAGCAGTTCTTC.

In nucleotides, the CDR3 is TGTGCCAGCAGCTTAGAATGGGATACGCAGTATTTT. Its translation: CASSLEWDTQYF. This chain links TRBV7-9 with TRBJ2-3; unclear D gene. The CDR3 is made up of 12 amino acids. Trimming removed 1 base at V and 6 bases at J, with 5 bases between. Germline CDR1 SEHNR, CDR2 FQNEAQ (reference sequence).

This clonotype came up a few times. The genes are TRBV5-5 and TRBJ2-3; 7 bases align to TRBD1. Germline V gene sequence: CDR1 SGHKS, CDR2 YYEKEE (reference sequence). The CDR3 consists of 14 residues. With 2 bases clipped from V and 2 bases from J, the junction kept 2 bases outside the gene matches. As DNA, the CDR3 is TGTGCCAGCAGCTTCGACAGGGCCACAGATACGCAGTATTTT. It is translated as CASSFDRATDTQYF.

On this clonotype itself: The junction and the germline gene differ at one end; a read error may be behind it. The genes are TRBV13 and TRBJ2-7; D gene unclear. The CDR3 is 14 amino acids. Germline V CDR1 and CDR2: PRHDT, FYEKMQ (reference sequence). CDR3 loop: CASSLGRFSYEQYF. CDR3 in DNA: TGTGCCAGCAGCCTAGGTCGGTTTTCCTACGAGCAGTACTTC.

The J gene is TRBJ1-1, the V gene TRBV19, with D tentatively TRBD1 (6 bases). The V end was cut by 2 bases, the J end by 8 bases, with 12 bases between. The CDR3 covers 13 residues. From germline, CDR1 is LNHDA and CDR2 SQIVND (reference sequence). CDR3 nucleotide sequence: TGTGCCAGTAGTATATCGGGGGGCGCCGAAGCTTTCTTT. This gives the protein CASSISGGAEAFF.

V gene TRBV20-1 combines with J gene TRBJ1-2, with D perhaps matching TRBD1 (5 bases). V was pared by 1 base and J by 3 bases, with 6 bases between. The germline gives CDR1 DFQATT, CDR2 SNEGSKA (reference sequence). The CDR3 is made up of 12 amino acids. The CDR3 here is CSARARDYGYTF. The CDR3 bases are TGCAGTGCTAGAGCCAGGGACTATGGCTACACCTTC.

V is TRBV7-6 and J is TRBJ1-5; D is uncertain. Germline V gene sequence: CDR1 SGHVS, CDR2 FNYEAQ. V lost 2 bases and J 10 bases, leaving 9 bases between the germline ends. There are 12 residues in the CDR3. Here the CDR3 DNA reads TGTGCCAGCAGCTTAAATTCGGGCCCCCAGCATTTT. It yields the protein CASSLNSGPQHF.

This clonotype turned up a few times. The chain recombines TRBV6-5 with TRBJ1-6; 9 bases are shared with TRBD1. The V gene end was trimmed by 5 bases and the J gene end by 8 bases; junction bases not matched to a gene: 4. Germline V gene data show CDR1 as MNHEY and CDR2 as SVGAGI. The CDR3 runs 14 residues. As DNA, the CDR3 is TGTGCCAGCAGTATGGGACAGGGCGATTCACCCCTCCACTTT. Amino acids: CASSMGQGDSPLHF.

The chain couples TRBV5-1 to TRBJ1-2, with no clear D. This CDR3 comprises 12 residues. Germline V gene sequence: CDR1 SGHRS, CDR2 YFSETQ. V lost 2 bases to trimming and J lost 6 bases, with 8 bases between them. CDR3 nucleotides: TGCGCCAGCAGCTTCTTCGGGGATGGCTACACCTTC. Translation gives CASSFFGDGYTF.